Shown below are 3 T cell receptor beta chains from a single sample sequenced in a study of T cell changes during pregnancy in multiple sclerosis. The protocol was immunoSEQ multiplex PCR, while the TCRdb copy is restricted to in-frame clones and leaves out a portion. In the table there are approximately 47,000 clones, around 94% of which are singletons. This sample comprised CD4+ T cells from peripheral blood mononuclear cells, obtained in the first trimester of pregnancy. These receptors were collected from a female donor with multiple sclerosis, enrolled in a pregnancy study.

V and J are TRBV2 and TRBJ1-2; D gene unclear. The CDR3 sequence is 13 residues long. Germline V CDR1 and CDR2: SNHLY, FYNNEI. V was trimmed by 6 bases and J by 3 bases, leaving 11 bases between them. The CDR3 coding sequence is TGTGCCAGCAGGTTCCGGGATTACTATGGCTACACCTTC. It translates to CASRFRDYYGYTF.

The chain links TRBV5-1 to TRBJ1-2, with D unresolved. V was pared by 0 bases and J by 8 bases, with 11 bases between. Germline CDR1 and CDR2: SGHRS and YFSETQ. This CDR3 is built from 13 residues. The CDR3 DNA reads as TGCGCCAGCAGCTTGGGCGAGACAACCGGCTACACCTTC. This encodes CASSLGETTGYTF.

The rearrangement links TRBV6-1 to TRBJ2-3; 8 bases line up with TRBD1. Germline CDR1 MNHNS, CDR2 SASEGT. The CDR3 is 15 residues long. J lost 1 base, V lost 4 bases, and 4 bases had no gene match. The CDR3 protein is CASSAGQGGTDTQYF. DNA of the CDR3: TGTGCCAGCAGTGCCGGACAGGGTGGCACAGATACGCAGTATTTT.